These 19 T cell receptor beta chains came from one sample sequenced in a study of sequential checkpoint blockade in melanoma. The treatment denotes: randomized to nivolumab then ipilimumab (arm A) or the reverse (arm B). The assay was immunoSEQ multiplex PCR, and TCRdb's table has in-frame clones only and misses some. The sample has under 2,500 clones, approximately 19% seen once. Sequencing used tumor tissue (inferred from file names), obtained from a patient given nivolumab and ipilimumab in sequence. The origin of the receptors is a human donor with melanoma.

For the CDR3, the DNA is TGCGCCAGCACCCGGGACGGAGCTAACTATGGCTACACCTTC. As protein: CASTRDGANYGYTF. The chain links TRBV5-1 to TRBJ1-2; the D gene is possibly TRBD1 (5 bases). The ends were cut back, 6 bases at V and 0 bases at J, with 12 bases in the middle. CDR1 is SGHRS, CDR2 YFSETQ, per germline. The CDR3 spans 14 residues.

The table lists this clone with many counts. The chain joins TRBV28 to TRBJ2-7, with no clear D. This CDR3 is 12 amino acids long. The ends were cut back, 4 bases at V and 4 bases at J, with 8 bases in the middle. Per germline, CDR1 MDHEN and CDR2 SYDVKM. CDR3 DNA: TGTGCCAGCAGTTCGGGCCCATACGAGCAGTACTTC. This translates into CASSSGPYEQYF.

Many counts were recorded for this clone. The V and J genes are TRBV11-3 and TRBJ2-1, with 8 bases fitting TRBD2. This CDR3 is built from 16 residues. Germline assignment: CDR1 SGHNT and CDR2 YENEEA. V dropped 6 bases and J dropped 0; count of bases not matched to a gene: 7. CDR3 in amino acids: CASRDLAGSSYNEQFF. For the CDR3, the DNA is TGTGCCAGCAGGGACTTAGCGGGGAGCTCCTACAATGAGCAGTTCTTC.

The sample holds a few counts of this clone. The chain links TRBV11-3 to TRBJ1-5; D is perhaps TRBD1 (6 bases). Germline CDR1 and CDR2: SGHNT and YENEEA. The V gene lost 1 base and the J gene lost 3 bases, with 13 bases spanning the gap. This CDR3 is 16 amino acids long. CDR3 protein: CASSLGGARDNQPQHF. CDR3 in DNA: TGTGCCAGCAGCTTAGGGGGGGCCCGGGACAATCAGCCCCAGCATTTT.

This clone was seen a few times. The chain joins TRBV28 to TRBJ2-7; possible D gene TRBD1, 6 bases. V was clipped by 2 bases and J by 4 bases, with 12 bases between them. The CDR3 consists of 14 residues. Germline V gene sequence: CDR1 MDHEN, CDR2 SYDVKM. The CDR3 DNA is TGTGCCAGCAGTTTAACCAACAGGGAATACGAGCAGTACTTC. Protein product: CASSLTNREYEQYF.

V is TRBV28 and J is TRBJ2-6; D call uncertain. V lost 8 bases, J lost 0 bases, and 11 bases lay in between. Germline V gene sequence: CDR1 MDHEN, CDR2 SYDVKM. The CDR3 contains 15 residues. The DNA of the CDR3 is TGTGCCAGCCATCCGGGTTACTCTGGGGCCAACGTCCTGACTTTC. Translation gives CASHPGYSGANVLTF.

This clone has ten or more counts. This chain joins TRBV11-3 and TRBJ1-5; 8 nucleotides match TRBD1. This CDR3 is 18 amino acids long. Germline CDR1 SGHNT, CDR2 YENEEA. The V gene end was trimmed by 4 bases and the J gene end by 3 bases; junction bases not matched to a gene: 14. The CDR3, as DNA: TGTGCCAGCAGCTCGGCGGTACAGGACAGGGTAATCAATCAGCCCCAGCATTTT. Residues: CASSSAVQDRVINQPQHF.

CDR3 sequence: CSVVRGEETQYF. The DNA for the CDR3 is TGCAGCGTTGTTAGGGGTGAAGAGACCCAGTACTTC. The chain links TRBV29-1 to TRBJ2-5; D perhaps matches TRBD1 (5 bases). The CDR3 extends over 12 amino acids. Between the trimmed V and J ends, which lost 4 bases and 3 bases, there was a span of 9 bases. CDR1 is SQVTM and CDR2 is ANQGSEA in the germline V gene.

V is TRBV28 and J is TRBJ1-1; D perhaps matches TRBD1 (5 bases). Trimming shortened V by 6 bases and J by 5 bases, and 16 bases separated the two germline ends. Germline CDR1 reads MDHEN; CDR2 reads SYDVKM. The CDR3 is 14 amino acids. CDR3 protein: CASRVGQGWTEAFF. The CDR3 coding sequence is TGTGCCAGCAGAGTCGGGCAGGGATGGACTGAAGCTTTCTTT.

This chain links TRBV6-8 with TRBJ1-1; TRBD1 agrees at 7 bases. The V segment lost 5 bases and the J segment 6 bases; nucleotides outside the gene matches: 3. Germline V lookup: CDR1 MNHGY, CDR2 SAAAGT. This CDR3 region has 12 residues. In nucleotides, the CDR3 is TGTGCCAGCAGTAGACAGGGCTCTGAAGCTTTCTTT. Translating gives CASSRQGSEAFF.

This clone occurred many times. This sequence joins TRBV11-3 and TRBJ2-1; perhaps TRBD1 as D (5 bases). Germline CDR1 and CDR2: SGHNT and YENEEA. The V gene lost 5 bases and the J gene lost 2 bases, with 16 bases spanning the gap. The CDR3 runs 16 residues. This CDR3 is CASSPTGARTYNEQFF. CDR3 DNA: TGTGCCAGCAGCCCCACAGGAGCTAGGACCTACAATGAGCAGTTCTTC.

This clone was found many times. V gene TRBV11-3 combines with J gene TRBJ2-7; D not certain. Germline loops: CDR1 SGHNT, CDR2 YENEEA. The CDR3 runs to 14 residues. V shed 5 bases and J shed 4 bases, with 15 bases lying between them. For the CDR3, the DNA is TGTGCCAGCAGCCCCGCTAATAAAAATTACGAGCAGTACTTC. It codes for CASSPANKNYEQYF.

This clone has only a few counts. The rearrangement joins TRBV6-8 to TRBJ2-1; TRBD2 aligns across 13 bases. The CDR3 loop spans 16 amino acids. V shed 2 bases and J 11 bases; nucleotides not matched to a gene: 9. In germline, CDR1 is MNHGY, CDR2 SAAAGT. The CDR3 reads CASSYQGGLAGDKQFF. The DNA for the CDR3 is TGTGCCAGCAGTTACCAGGGTGGACTAGCGGGAGACAAGCAGTTCTTC.

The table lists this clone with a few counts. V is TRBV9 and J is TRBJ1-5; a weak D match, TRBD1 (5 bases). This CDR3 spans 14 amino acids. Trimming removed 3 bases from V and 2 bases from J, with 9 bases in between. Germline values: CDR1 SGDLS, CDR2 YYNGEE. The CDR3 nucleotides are TGTGCCAGCAGCGGGGACGTCGGCAATCAGCCCCAGCATTTT. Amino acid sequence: CASSGDVGNQPQHF.

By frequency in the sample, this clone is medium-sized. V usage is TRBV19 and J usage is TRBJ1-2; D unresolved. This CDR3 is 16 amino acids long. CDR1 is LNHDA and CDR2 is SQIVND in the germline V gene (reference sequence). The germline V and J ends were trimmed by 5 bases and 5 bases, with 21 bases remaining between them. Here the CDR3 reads CASSLTGPPSLYGYTF. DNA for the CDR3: TGTGCCAGTAGTCTCACCGGACCCCCGAGTTTGTATGGCTACACCTTC. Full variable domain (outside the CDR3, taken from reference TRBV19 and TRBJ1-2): DGGITQSPKYLFRKEGQNVTLSCEQNLNHDAMYWYRQDPGQGLRLIYYSQIVNDFQKGDIAEGYSVSREKKESFPLTVTSAQKNPTAFYLCASSLTGPPSLYGYTFGSGTRLTVV.

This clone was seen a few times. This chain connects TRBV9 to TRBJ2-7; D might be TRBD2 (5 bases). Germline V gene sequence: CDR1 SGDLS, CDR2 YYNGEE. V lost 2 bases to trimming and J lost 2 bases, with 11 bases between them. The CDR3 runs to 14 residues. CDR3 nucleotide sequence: TGTGCCAGCAGCGTCGGGAAGAGCCCCTACGAGCAGTACTTC. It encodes CASSVGKSPYEQYF. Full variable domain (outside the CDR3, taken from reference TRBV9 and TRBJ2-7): DSGVTQTPKHLITATGQRVTLRCSPRSGDLSVYWYQQSLDQGLQFLIQYYNGEERAKGNILERFSAQQFPDLHSELNLSSLELGDSALYFCASSVGKSPYEQYFGPGTRLTVT.

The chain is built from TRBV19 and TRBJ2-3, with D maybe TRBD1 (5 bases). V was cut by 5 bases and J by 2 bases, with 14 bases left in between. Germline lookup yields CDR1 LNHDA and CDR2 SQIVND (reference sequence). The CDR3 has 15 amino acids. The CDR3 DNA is TGTGCCAGTAGTGAGACAGTCCCCTTCACAGATACGCAGTATTTT. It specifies CASSETVPFTDTQYF.

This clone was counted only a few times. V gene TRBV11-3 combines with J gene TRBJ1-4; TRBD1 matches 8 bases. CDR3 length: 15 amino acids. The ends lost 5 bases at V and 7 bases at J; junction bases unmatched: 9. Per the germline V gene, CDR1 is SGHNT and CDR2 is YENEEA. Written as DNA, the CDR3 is TGTGCCAGCAGCGTACAGGGGGGAATGGGTGAAAAACTGTTTTTT. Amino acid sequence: CASSVQGGMGEKLFF.

The CDR3 DNA reads as TGTGCTAGTGGTGAGACTAGCGGGGATTTAGATACGCAGTATTTT. It encodes CASGETSGDLDTQYF. The J gene is TRBJ2-3, the V gene TRBV12-5, with 11 positions matching TRBD2. The V segment lost 5 bases and the J segment 5 bases; nucleotides outside the gene matches: 6. This CDR3 has 15 residues. Germline values: CDR1 LGHNT, CDR2 FRNRAP.